The 10 T cell receptor beta chains presented below share a single source sample, sequenced in a study of CD4 T cells in relation to SARS-CoV-2 and coronaviruses. Unexposed donor CD4+ T cells date from 2011-2018, before the COVID-19 pandemic. The cells were cultured for approximately ten days before CD4+ T cells were isolated. For these receptors, no antigen is known. The assay was immunoSEQ multiplex PCR, and TCRdb's table has in-frame clones only and misses some. This sample carries around 18,000 clones, 60% to 75% of them seen once, and the ten largest clones take about 30%. The sample was CD4+ T cells from PBMCs, cultured in vitro. The origin of the receptors is a human donor in good health.

A single count supports this clone. The V call is TRBV12-3 or TRBV12-4, the J call TRBJ2-5, with D possibly being TRBD2 (6 bases). Trimming shortened V by 7 bases and J by 4 bases, and 13 bases separated the two germline ends. The CDR3 extends over 13 amino acids. The CDR3 nucleotides read TGTGCCAGCACCCTCGGAGGGCCAGAGACCCAGTACTTC. Its protein product is CASTLGGPETQYF.

V usage is TRBV10-1 and J usage is TRBJ2-3; no clear D gene. Germline V lookup: CDR1 WNHNN, CDR2 SYGVQD (reference sequence). This CDR3 is built from 14 residues. V was pared by 3 bases and J by 3 bases, with 10 bases between. In nucleotides, the CDR3 is TGCGCCAGCAGTGAATTGGTTGGGACAGATACGCAGTATTTT. As protein: CASSELVGTDTQYF.

The V and J genes are TRBV5-1 and TRBJ1-5; 8 nucleotides agree with TRBD1. V trimming: 2 bases; J trimming: 3 bases; junction bases outside the gene matches: 4. The length of the CDR3 is 15 residues. Germline CDR1 and CDR2: SGHRS and YFSETQ. CDR3 bases: TGCGCCAGCAGCTTACAGGGGGATAACAATCAGCCCCAGCATTTT. It specifies CASSLQGDNNQPQHF.

The V gene is TRBV6-1, the J gene TRBJ2-2; no firm D call. The CDR3 runs 14 residues. Per the germline V gene, CDR1 is MNHNS and CDR2 is SASEGT. Deletions cut 3 bases from V and 7 bases from J, with 12 bases between. CDR3 loop: CASSERSLDGELFF. Here the CDR3 DNA reads TGTGCCAGCAGTGAGAGGTCGCTGGACGGGGAGCTGTTTTTT.

The rearrangement uses TRBV5-1 and TRBJ1-1, with D perhaps TRBD1 (6 bases). V was pared by 1 base and J by 3 bases, with 13 bases between. Germline assignment: CDR1 SGHRS and CDR2 YFSETQ. The CDR3 contains 15 residues. Written as DNA, the CDR3 is TGCGCCAGCAGCTTGATCGGCAGGGGCGACACTGAAGCTTTCTTT. It yields the protein CASSLIGRGDTEAFF.

This chain joins TRBV27 and TRBJ2-7; D is perhaps TRBD1 (6 bases). CDR3 length equals 16 residues. Per the germline V gene, CDR1 is MNHEY and CDR2 is SMNVEV (reference sequence). V lost 0 bases to trimming and J lost 2 bases, with 14 bases between them. The CDR3 protein is CASSLSLDRLAYEQYF. CDR3 nucleotides: TGTGCCAGCAGTTTATCCCTCGACAGGCTAGCCTACGAGCAGTACTTC.

This clone was seen a handful of times. The chain employs TRBV23-1 and TRBJ1-6; a possible D gene is TRBD1 (5 bases). TRBV23-1 is assigned to the ORF class and has an uncertain function. Trimming shortened V by 6 bases and J by 5 bases, and 14 bases separated the two germline ends. This CDR3 is 15 amino acids long. The CDR3 here is CASSTRDRNNSPLHF. CDR3 nucleotide sequence: TGCGCCAGCAGCACCCGGGACCGCAATAATTCACCCCTCCACTTT.

By share, this clone ranks as large. The rearrangement joins TRBV3-1 (or the pseudogene TRBV3-2) to TRBJ2-1; TRBD2 agrees at 8 bases. Germline V gives CDR1 LGHDT, CDR2 YNNKEL (reference sequence). V trimming: 4 bases; J trimming: 0 bases; junction bases outside the gene matches: 5. This CDR3 is built from 16 residues. DNA for the CDR3: TGTGCCAGCAGCCGGATAGCGGGGAGCTCCTACAATGAGCAGTTCTTC. Its protein is CASSRIAGSSYNEQFF.

This clone was seen just once. The chain has TRBV6-5 and TRBJ1-2; 10 bases align to TRBD1. Trimming at V came to 6 bases and at J to 5 bases, leaving 6 bases not matched to a gene. CDR1 and CDR2 from the germline V gene are MNHEY and SVGAGI. This CDR3 is built from 14 residues. The DNA of the CDR3 is TGTGCCAGCAGCCCGGGGACAGGGGAATATGGCTACACCTTC. Its translation: CASSPGTGEYGYTF.

The chain combines TRBV9 with TRBJ1-5; D is uncertain. Germline lookup yields CDR1 SGDLS and CDR2 YYNGEE. CDR3 length: 16 residues. The V end was cut by 4 bases, the J end by 4 bases, with 18 bases between. CDR3 in DNA: TGTGCCAGCAGCAAACTCTGGGTTCTAGTTAATCAGCCCCAGCATTTT. The encoded protein is CASSKLWVLVNQPQHF.